This T cell receptor (beta chain) stems from a study of T-cell reconstitution after alpha-beta-depleted transplantation in children. The TCRbeta library incorporated unique molecular identifiers. One entry per CDR3 protein, called by TCRdb with MiXCR from the PCR reads. The table records 200,000 to 300,000 distinct CDR3 sequences, around 11% of them present only once. The origin of this receptor is a human donor who donated a stem cell graft to a child with acute lymphoblastic leukemia. This sample comprised PBMCs from the stem cell graft donor, obtained from the stem cell graft.

The CDR3 loop is CSAPDRAGGYTF. DNA for the CDR3: TGCAGTGCTCCGGACAGGGCAGGAGGCTACACCTTC. The chain has TRBV20-1 and TRBJ1-2; 8 bases are a match to TRBD1. The CDR3 runs 12 residues. Per the germline V gene, CDR1 is DFQATT and CDR2 is SNEGSKA (reference sequence). After removal of 5 bases from V and 8 bases from J, the junction contained 7 bases not matched to a gene.